Many counts were recorded for the clone carrying this T cell receptor beta chain. Its antigen is unknown. This entry belongs to a study of glioma-infiltrating T cells. Study observations and caveats: Gliomas, especially low-grade, showed above-expected tissue-blood divergence; non-neoplastic patients showed below.

Using RNA template, CDR3s of TCR alpha and beta were amplified with iRepertoire arm-PCR. One-step reverse transcription and amplification started from approximately 100-400 ng of tissue mRNA or PBMC total RNA. TCRdb used MiXCR to reprocess the multiplex PCR reads, holding one entry per CDR3 protein. This repertoire shows tens of thousands of distinct CDR3 sequences, 23% found once; its top ten account for over 5%. The receptor comes from a human donor with low-grade glioma or glioblastoma, undergoing nonglioma brain surgery, or in good health (not recorded which). The sequenced material came from glioma tissue, nonneoplastic brain tissue, or PBMCs (not recorded which).

The CDR3 spells CASSGGTVSTDTQYF. CDR3 in DNA: TGCGCCAGCAGCGGGGGGACAGTCTCCACAGATACGCAGTATTTT. The chain combines TRBV5-1 with TRBJ2-3; D possibly corresponds to TRBD1 (7 bases). Trimming stripped 4 bases from V and 2 bases from J, with 14 bases between. Germline loops: CDR1 SGHRS, CDR2 YFSETQ. The CDR3 is made up of 15 amino acids.